Presented here are 15 T cell receptor beta chains from one specimen sequenced in a study of early T cells in non-severe SARS-CoV-2 infection. TCRdb ran MiXCR on the 5' RACE reads and lists one entry per CDR3 protein. The sample includes around 89,000 distinct CDR3 sequences, roughly 14% of them seen just once. Sample: whole blood. These receptors were obtained from an adult who was a healthcare worker with PCR-confirmed SARS-CoV-2 infection or an uninfected control (not recorded which).

The V gene is TRBV7-8, the J gene TRBJ1-5; 9 bases match TRBD1. The J segment lost 5 bases and the V segment lost 5 bases, leaving 4 bases of the junction unmatched. The CDR3 is made up of 14 amino acids. Germline loops: CDR1 SGHVS, CDR2 FQNEAQ. CDR3 loop: CASSPGQGYQPQHF. CDR3 sequence (DNA): TGTGCCAGCAGCCCCGGACAGGGGTATCAGCCCCAGCATTTT.

This sequence joins TRBV14 and TRBJ2-1; no clear D gene. The germline gives CDR1 SGHDN, CDR2 FVKESK. This CDR3 spans 16 amino acids. V lost 2 bases and J 0 bases, leaving 11 bases between the germline ends. CDR3 in amino acids: CASSQNYYISYNEQFF. The CDR3 region has the DNA TGTGCCAGCAGCCAAAATTACTATATCTCCTACAATGAGCAGTTCTTC.

Ten or more counts support this clonotype. The chain combines TRBV3-1 with TRBJ2-5; D not resolved. Trimming took off 3 bases at V and 4 bases at J, with 3 bases between the two ends. Germline loops: CDR1 LGHDT, CDR2 YNNKEL (reference sequence). The CDR3 is 11 residues long. The CDR3 nucleotides read TGTGCCAGCAGCCACCGAGAGACCCAGTACTTC. This encodes CASSHRETQYF.

This clonotype has a count of ten or more. This sequence joins TRBV19 and TRBJ1-5; possibly TRBD1 for D (5 bases). Germline CDR1 is LNHDA and CDR2 is SQIVND (reference sequence). V lost 3 bases to trimming and J lost 4 bases, with 13 bases between them. The CDR3 is 15 residues long. CDR3 sequence reads: CASSMVQGGNQPQHF. CDR3 in DNA: TGTGCCAGTAGTATGGTGCAGGGAGGGAATCAGCCCCAGCATTTT.

This clonotype has a handful of counts. The chain uses TRBV7-2 and TRBJ1-5; 10 bases agree with TRBD1. Germline loops: CDR1 SGHTA, CDR2 FQGNSA. The V gene end was trimmed by 0 bases and the J gene end by 8 bases; junction bases not matched to a gene: 16. The CDR3 contains 19 residues. The CDR3 bases are TGTGCCAGCAGCTTAGCGCTAGAGGACAGGGGGATGCCCCCGGAGCCCCAGCATTTT. The encoded protein is CASSLALEDRGMPPEPQHF.

This clonotype was seen a few times. J is TRBJ2-1 and V is TRBV24-1; D might be TRBD1 (6 bases). Between the trimmed V and J ends, which lost 4 bases and 7 bases, there was a span of 19 bases. Looked up from germline, CDR1 is KGHDR and CDR2 is SFDVKD. This CDR3 spans 16 amino acids. This CDR3 is CATSDATGTSKNEQFF. In nucleotides, the CDR3 is TGTGCCACCAGTGACGCCACCGGGACATCGAAGAATGAGCAGTTCTTC.

V usage is TRBV29-1 and J usage is TRBJ2-3; D is unclear. Trimming stripped 7 bases from V and 6 bases from J, with 11 bases between. The CDR3 spans 11 residues. From germline, CDR1 is SQVTM and CDR2 ANQGSEA. In nucleotides, the CDR3 is TGCAGCGAGGATAAGGGTGATACGCAGTATTTT. Translating gives CSEDKGDTQYF.

This clonotype was found many times. J is TRBJ2-7 and V is TRBV6-6; no clear D gene. V lost 2 bases and J lost 6, with 11 bases in between. This CDR3 is 13 amino acids long. CDR1 and CDR2 from the germline V gene are MNHNY and SVGAGI (reference sequence). CDR3 protein: CASSYTSAGEQYV. Written as DNA, the CDR3 is TGTGCCAGCAGTTACACTTCGGCCGGCGAGCAGTACGTC.

The chain employs TRBV2 and TRBJ2-5; 15 bases are a match to TRBD2. From germline, CDR1 is SNHLY and CDR2 FYNNEI. The CDR3 consists of 16 residues. V dropped 7 bases and J dropped 5; count of bases not matched to a gene: 8. CDR3 nucleotide sequence: TGTGCCAGCACCGCAGGACTAGCGGGGGGGCTTGAGACCCAGTACTTC. Translation: CASTAGLAGGLETQYF. Filled out from reference TRBV2 and TRBJ2-5, the complete variable domain reads EPEVTQTPSHQVTQMGQEVILRCVPISNHLYFYWYRQILGQKVEFLVSFYNNEISEKSEIFDDQFSVERPDGSNFTLKIRSTKLEDSAMYFCASTAGLAGGLETQYFGPGTRLLVL.

The rearrangement joins TRBV2 to TRBJ1-2; no definite D call. CDR1 and CDR2 from the germline V gene are SNHLY and FYNNEI. This CDR3 comprises 12 residues. V lost 3 bases and J lost 3, with 5 bases in between. CDR3 residues: CASSDSYYGYTF. CDR3 nucleotide sequence: TGTGCCAGCAGTGACAGTTACTATGGCTACACCTTC.

This clonotype was detected only a few times. The rearrangement joins TRBV10-3 to TRBJ2-1; D is ambiguous. Trimming took off 3 bases at V and 8 bases at J, with 8 bases between the two ends. In germline, CDR1 is ENHRY, CDR2 SYGVKD. The CDR3 length is 12 residues. The CDR3 DNA is TGTGCCATCAGTGAAGGTCTACATGAGCAGTTCTTC. Encoded protein: CAISEGLHEQFF.

This chain links TRBV9 with TRBJ2-4; D is unresolved. CDR1 and CDR2 from the germline V gene are SGDLS and YYNGEE. V gave up 0 bases and J gave up 8 bases, with 12 bases separating them. The CDR3 is 14 residues long. The CDR3, as DNA: TGTGCCAGCAGCGTAGGACTCGGGTCATACATTCAGTACTTC. It encodes CASSVGLGSYIQYF.

This clonotype was seen a handful of times. The chain joins TRBV29-1 to TRBJ1-2; D remains unclear. CDR1 is SQVTM, CDR2 ANQGSEA, per germline. The ends were cut back, 7 bases at V and 4 bases at J, with 13 bases in the middle. The CDR3 runs to 12 residues. In nucleotides, the CDR3 is TGCAGCGCCGAGGCCACGGGCTATGGCTACACCTTC. The encoded protein is CSAEATGYGYTF.

The chain couples TRBV5-1 to TRBJ2-5; D possibly corresponds to TRBD2 (6 bases). Germline CDR1 SGHRS, CDR2 YFSETQ. The CDR3 is made up of 15 amino acids. Trimming left V 0 bases short and J 5 bases short, with 14 bases between. The CDR3: CASSLAGRGEETQYF. CDR3 in DNA: TGCGCCAGCAGCTTGGCCGGGCGCGGGGAGGAGACCCAGTACTTC.

Written as DNA, the CDR3 is TGCGCCAGCAGCTTGCAGCCGACCTACGAGCAGTACGTC. Encoded protein: CASSLQPTYEQYV. The V call is TRBV5-1, the J call TRBJ2-7; D call uncertain. The CDR3 runs to 13 residues. With 1 base removed from V and 2 bases from J, the gap between germline ends came to 7 bases. CDR1 and CDR2 from the germline V gene are SGHRS and YFSETQ.